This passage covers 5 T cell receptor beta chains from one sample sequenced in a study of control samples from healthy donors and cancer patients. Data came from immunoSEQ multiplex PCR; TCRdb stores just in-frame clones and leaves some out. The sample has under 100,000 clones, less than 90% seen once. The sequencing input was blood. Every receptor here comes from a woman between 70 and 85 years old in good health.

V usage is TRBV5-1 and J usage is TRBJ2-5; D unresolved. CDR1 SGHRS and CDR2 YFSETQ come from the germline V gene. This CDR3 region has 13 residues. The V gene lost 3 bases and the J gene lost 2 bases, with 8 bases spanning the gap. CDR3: CASSSRPQETQYF. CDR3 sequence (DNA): TGCGCCAGCAGCTCAAGACCTCAAGAGACCCAGTACTTC.

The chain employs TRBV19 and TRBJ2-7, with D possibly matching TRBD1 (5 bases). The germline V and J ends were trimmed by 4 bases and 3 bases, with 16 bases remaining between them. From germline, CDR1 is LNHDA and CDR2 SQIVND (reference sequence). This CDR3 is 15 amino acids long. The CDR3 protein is CASSRMDKAYYEQYF. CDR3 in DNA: TGTGCCAGTAGTAGGATGGACAAAGCATACTACGAGCAGTACTTC.

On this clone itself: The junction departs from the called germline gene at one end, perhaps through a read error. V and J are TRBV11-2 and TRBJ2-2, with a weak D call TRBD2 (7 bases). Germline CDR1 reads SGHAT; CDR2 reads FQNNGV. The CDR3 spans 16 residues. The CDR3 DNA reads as TGTGCCCGCAGCTTCATCACTAGGGGGGGGACCGGGGAGCTGTTTTTT. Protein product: CARSFITRGGTGELFF.

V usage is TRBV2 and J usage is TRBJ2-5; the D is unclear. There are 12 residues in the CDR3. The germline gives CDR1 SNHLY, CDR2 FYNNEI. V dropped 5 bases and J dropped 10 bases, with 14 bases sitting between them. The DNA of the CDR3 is TGTGCCAGCAGTCCTAGTCAACATGGCCAGTACTTC. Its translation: CASSPSQHGQYF.

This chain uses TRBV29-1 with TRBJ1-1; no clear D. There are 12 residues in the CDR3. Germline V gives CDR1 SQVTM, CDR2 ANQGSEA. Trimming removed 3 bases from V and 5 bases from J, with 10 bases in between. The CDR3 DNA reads TGCAGCGTTGATATGGGGTTGACTGAAGCTTTCTTT. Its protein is CSVDMGLTEAFF.